Below are 25 T cell receptor beta chains sequenced from a single sample in a study of cytomegalovirus exposure and HLA in healthy donors (dated by TCRdb to the late 2010s). The protocol used for the library was the immunoSEQ multiplex PCR assay. The multiplex PCR relied on a mix of 60 forward primers for TCR Vbeta segments and 13 reverse primers for TCR Jbeta segments. TCRdb stores this immuneACCESS table with in-frame sequences only. Part of the clones is absent; in the studies checked, under half of the shortfall reflects unresolved V genes, and no reason is known for the rest. This sample is represented by around 130,000 clones; about 70% of them were singletons. More than 2% of the sample comes from the top ten. The sample taken for sequencing was PBMCs. The receptors stem from a woman aged 40 to 50 in good health and CMV-seropositive.

CDR3 nucleotides: TGTGCCAGCAGTTCGCTCGGGACAGGAAATTACAATGAGCAGTTCTTC. Its translation: CASSSLGTGNYNEQFF. The V and J genes are TRBV28 and TRBJ2-1; 8 bases are shared with TRBD1. Germline assignment: CDR1 MDHEN and CDR2 SYDVKM. The CDR3 length is 16 residues. J lost 4 bases, V lost 4 bases, and 9 bases had no gene match.

This chain links TRBV30 with TRBJ1-6; D is possibly TRBD1 (6 bases). The CDR3 has 18 amino acids. V lost 0 bases and J 0 bases, leaving 15 bases between the germline ends. Germline loops: CDR1 GTSNPN, CDR2 SVGIG (reference sequence). The CDR3 region is CAWSVPGTQSSYNSPLHF. CDR3 DNA sequence: TGTGCCTGGAGTGTACCAGGGACACAGAGCTCCTATAATTCACCCCTCCACTTT.

This clone was counted only a few times. The chain has TRBV18 and TRBJ1-2; possibly TRBD1 for D (6 bases). The V end lost 5 bases, the J end lost 7 bases, and 20 bases lay between the germline ends. The CDR3 is 15 residues long. Germline V CDR1 and CDR2: KGHSH, LQKENI. This CDR3 reads CASSEGQGITAGYTF. Written as DNA, the CDR3 is TGTGCCAGCTCAGAGGGCCAGGGGATTACGGCTGGCTACACCTTC.

The chain is built from TRBV6-1 and TRBJ2-1, with D perhaps matching TRBD2 (7 bases). The CDR3 totals 14 residues. Trimming took 8 bases from V and 12 from J, leaving 23 bases between them. Germline loops: CDR1 MNHNS, CDR2 SASEGT. CDR3 protein: CASHRPGGVIGQFF. The CDR3 DNA reads as TGTGCCAGCCATCGTCCGGGGGGCGTGATTGGGCAGTTCTTC.

This chain links TRBV7-2 with TRBJ1-2; 10 bases align to TRBD1. CDR1 and CDR2 (germline): SGHTA, FQGNSA. The CDR3 loop spans 16 amino acids. After removal of 4 bases from V and 7 bases from J, the junction contained 12 bases not matched to a gene. The CDR3 is CASSSSRTGGTSGYTF. CDR3 in DNA: TGTGCCAGCAGCTCGTCGCGGACAGGGGGGACGAGTGGCTACACCTTC.

The rearrangement uses TRBV27 and TRBJ1-4, with D possibly being TRBD1 (5 bases). The V end was cut by 0 bases, the J end by 4 bases, with 9 bases between. There are 15 residues in the CDR3. Germline lookup yields CDR1 MNHEY and CDR2 SMNVEV (reference sequence). The CDR3 region is CASSLSPQGNEKLFF. The CDR3 coding sequence is TGTGCCAGCAGTTTATCCCCCCAGGGTAATGAAAAACTGTTTTTT.

By share, this clone counts as medium-sized. The chain uses TRBV4-3 and TRBJ1-3; D unresolved. The CDR3 is 16 amino acids. Germline V gives CDR1 LGHNA, CDR2 YSLEER. The V gene lost 0 bases and the J gene lost 0 bases, with 9 bases spanning the gap. CDR3 in amino acids: CASSQDLEISGNTIYF. CDR3 bases: TGCGCCAGCAGCCAAGATTTAGAAATCTCTGGAAACACCATATATTTT.

This clone was counted between two and nine times. The V call is TRBV5-1, the J call TRBJ2-5; 14 bases fit TRBD2. The ends lost 3 bases at V and 2 bases at J; junction bases unmatched: 3. CDR3 length equals 16 residues. Germline V lookup: CDR1 SGHRS, CDR2 YFSETQ. CDR3 in amino acids: CASSYWTSGGQETQYF. CDR3 sequence (DNA): TGCGCCAGCAGCTACTGGACTAGCGGGGGGCAAGAGACCCAGTACTTC.

The rearrangement joins TRBV5-1 to TRBJ2-7, with 7 bases identical to TRBD1. The CDR3 totals 15 residues. CDR1 is SGHRS and CDR2 is YFSETQ in the germline V gene. Unmatched junction bases numbered 5, after V lost 0 bases and J lost 2 bases. Written as DNA, the CDR3 is TGCGCCAGCAGCTTGGCGGGACAGCCAACCTACGAGCAGTACTTC. It encodes CASSLAGQPTYEQYF.

The V gene is TRBV5-4, the J gene TRBJ1-1, with 7 bases matching TRBD1. The CDR3 contains 15 residues. V shed 4 bases and J 5 bases; nucleotides not matched to a gene: 11. In germline, CDR1 is SGHNT, CDR2 YYREEE (reference sequence). The DNA for the CDR3 is TGTGCCAGCAGCCCCGTACAACAGGGGAGGACTGAAGCTTTCTTT. Protein sequence: CASSPVQQGRTEAFF.

The chain carries TRBV27 and TRBJ2-1; TRBD2 aligns across 16 bases. V trimming: 6 bases; J trimming: 4 bases; junction bases outside the gene matches: 18. Per germline, CDR1 MNHEY and CDR2 SMNVEV (reference sequence). The CDR3 is 21 residues long. The CDR3 sequence: CASRVQQGLAGGGGTYNEQFF. CDR3 nucleotides: TGTGCCAGCAGAGTGCAACAGGGACTAGCGGGAGGGGGAGGGACTTACAATGAGCAGTTCTTC.

The chain combines TRBV28 with TRBJ1-1; possibly TRBD1 for D (5 bases). The CDR3 sequence is 15 residues long. Germline CDR1 and CDR2: MDHEN and SYDVKM. The V end was cut by 7 bases, the J end by 1 base, with 16 bases between. CDR3 residues: CASTIPQGQNTEAFF. Written as DNA, the CDR3 is TGTGCCAGCACCATACCCCAAGGACAGAACACTGAAGCTTTCTTT.

The chain links TRBV7-2 to TRBJ2-7; no firm D call. V dropped 4 bases and J dropped 1 base, with 8 bases sitting between them. CDR3 length: 13 amino acids. Germline CDR1 SGHTA, CDR2 FQGNSA. The DNA of the CDR3 is TGTGCCAGCAGCTCCGAACAATCCTACGAGCAGTACTTC. Translating it yields CASSSEQSYEQYF. The full variable domain, in which reference TRBV7-2 and TRBJ2-7 provide the parts outside the CDR3, is GAGVSQSPSNKVTEKGKDVELRCDPISGHTALYWYRQSLGQGLEFLIYFQGNSAPDKSGLPSDRFSAERTGGSVSTLTIQRTQQEDSAVYLCASSSEQSYEQYFGPGTRLTVT.

The chain employs TRBV4-3 and TRBJ1-2; D is possibly TRBD1 (5 bases). V gave up 0 bases and J gave up 3 bases, with 8 bases separating them. From germline, CDR1 is LGHNA and CDR2 YSLEER. The CDR3 is 14 amino acids. In DNA form, the CDR3 reads TGCGCCAGCAGCCAAGACGGCAGGGACTATGGCTACACCTTC. Amino acids: CASSQDGRDYGYTF.

This clone was picked up a small number of times. The gene calls are TRBV15 and TRBJ2-5; 7 bases map to TRBD2. This CDR3 spans 17 amino acids. Germline V gene data show CDR1 as LNHNV and CDR2 as YYDKDF (reference sequence). With V trimmed by 3 bases and J by 2 bases, 12 bases remained unmatched. The CDR3 spells CATSRVSGRGSQETQYF. The CDR3 DNA follows: TGTGCCACCAGCAGGGTCTCAGGGCGGGGGTCACAAGAGACCCAGTACTTC. Based on the CDR3 plus reference TRBV15 and TRBJ2-5, the full variable domain is DAMVIQNPRYQVTQFGKPVTLSCSQTLNHNVMYWYQQKSSQAPKLLFHYYDKDFNNEADTPDNFQSRRPNTSFCFLDIRSPGLGDTAMYLCATSRVSGRGSQETQYFGPGTRLLVL.

The chain couples TRBV7-2 to TRBJ2-5, with 10 bases identical to TRBD2. Looked up from germline, CDR1 is SGHTA and CDR2 is FQGNSA. The CDR3 sequence is 14 residues long. Trimming removed 4 bases from V and 5 bases from J; junction bases left unmatched: 4. The CDR3 DNA follows: TGTGCCAGCAGCTCCACTAGCGGGGTTGAGACCCAGTACTTC. This gives the protein CASSSTSGVETQYF.

V usage is TRBV7-6 and J usage is TRBJ1-4; D possibly corresponds to TRBD1 (5 bases). Per germline, CDR1 SGHVS and CDR2 FNYEAQ. The CDR3 is 14 residues long. V lost 5 bases, J lost 0 bases, and 7 bases lay in between. The CDR3 spells CASSQTATNEKLFF. In DNA, the CDR3 is TGTGCCAGCAGCCAGACAGCAACTAATGAAAAACTGTTTTTT.

V gene TRBV9 combines with J gene TRBJ2-7; possible D gene TRBD1, 5 bases. V lost 1 base and J lost 3, with 11 bases in between. The CDR3 extends over 14 amino acids. Germline lookup yields CDR1 SGDLS and CDR2 YYNGEE. CDR3 sequence reads: CASSVTTQGYEQYF. CDR3 DNA sequence: TGTGCCAGCAGCGTAACGACGCAGGGCTACGAGCAGTACTTC.

The chain has TRBV2 and TRBJ2-2; a weak D match, TRBD1 (6 bases). Germline assignment: CDR1 SNHLY and CDR2 FYNNEI. The CDR3 runs to 14 residues. V was pared by 3 bases and J by 6 bases, with 11 bases between. The CDR3 nucleotides read TGTGCCAGCAGTGATCAGGGGCTGCCCGGGGAGCTGTTTTTT. Amino acid sequence: CASSDQGLPGELFF. Using reference TRBV2 and TRBJ2-2 for the parts outside the CDR3, the full variable domain is EPEVTQTPSHQVTQMGQEVILRCVPISNHLYFYWYRQILGQKVEFLVSFYNNEISEKSEIFDDQFSVERPDGSNFTLKIRSTKLEDSAMYFCASSDQGLPGELFFGEGSRLTVL.

The chain is built from TRBV28 and TRBJ1-2; D remains unclear. CDR1 and CDR2 from the germline V gene are MDHEN and SYDVKM. Trimming pared 6 bases from V and 8 bases from J, leaving 16 bases between. The CDR3 has 13 amino acids. CDR3 bases: TGTGCCAGCAGCCTACCGTACCGCCGAGGCTACACCTTC. Protein: CASSLPYRRGYTF.

This chain links TRBV30 with TRBJ1-1; the D is unclear. Germline V gives CDR1 GTSNPN, CDR2 SVGIG (reference sequence). Trimming removed 5 bases from V and 8 bases from J, with 21 bases in between. This CDR3 has 14 amino acids. The CDR3 here is CAWGPRQVGLEAFF. The CDR3 DNA sequence: TGTGCCTGGGGTCCGCGCCAGGTAGGACTGGAAGCTTTCTTT.

This sequence joins TRBV7-2 and TRBJ1-4, with TRBD1 matching over 9 bases. The CDR3 runs 16 residues. Germline V lookup: CDR1 SGHTA, CDR2 FQGNSA. V lost 5 bases to trimming and J lost 2 bases; unmatched junction nucleotides: 6. The CDR3 sequence: CASSRNRGLTNEKLFF. In DNA, the CDR3 is TGTGCCAGCAGCCGGAACAGGGGGCTGACTAATGAAAAACTGTTTTTT.

V is TRBV7-6 and J is TRBJ2-7; TRBD1 matches 8 bases. The CDR3 is 15 amino acids. Germline CDR1 SGHVS, CDR2 FNYEAQ. Unmatched junction bases numbered 7, after V lost 2 bases and J lost 4 bases. The CDR3 DNA is TGTGCCAGCAGCTTATCCAGGGGGCGCGGATACGAGCAGTACTTC. Its protein is CASSLSRGRGYEQYF.

This sequence joins TRBV27 and TRBJ2-7, with D uncertain. This CDR3 spans 9 amino acids. The germline V gene has CDR1 MNHEY and CDR2 SMNVEV (reference sequence). V lost 6 bases, J lost 8 bases, and 5 bases lay in between. This CDR3 reads CASRRKQYF. In DNA, the CDR3 is TGTGCCAGCAGGCGTAAGCAGTACTTC.

The chain couples TRBV4-1 to TRBJ2-3; D may be TRBD1 (5 bases). The CDR3 is 14 amino acids. Germline V gene data show CDR1 as MGHRA and CDR2 as YSYEKL. Trimming took 1 base from V and 1 from J, leaving 6 bases between them. Written as DNA, the CDR3 is TGCGCCAGCAGCCAAGGGACACGCACAGATACGCAGTATTTT. The encoded protein is CASSQGTRTDTQYF.